The 18 T cell receptor beta chains reported below all come from one sample, sequenced in a study of post-analysis software for immune sequencing data. Findings and caveats of the study: Patients carried several TRBV segments more frequently than controls did, and TRBV5-6, TRBV5-1 and TRBV20-1 were among them.

Each TCR beta cDNA library carried unique molecular identifiers. TCRdb recomputed calls from the PCR reads with MiXCR, one row per CDR3 protein. The table includes hundreds of thousands of distinct CDR3 sequences, 35% to 45% detected once. These receptors are not linked to any known antigen. Sequenced sample: blood. These receptors were taken from a girl aged 2-15 years with multiple sclerosis.

The chain has TRBV2 and TRBJ2-1; TRBD1 agrees at 8 bases. V shed 8 bases, J shed 15 bases, and the junction held 15 bases outside the gene matches. The CDR3 extends over 13 amino acids. Germline V gene data show CDR1 as SNHLY and CDR2 as FYNNEI. This chain's CDR3 is CASRLGRGQTGFF. The CDR3 nucleotides are TGTGCCAGCCGGCTGGGCAGGGGGCAGACGGGGTTCTTC.

This clonotype has a handful of counts. The rearrangement joins TRBV5-1 to TRBJ1-2; a possible D gene is TRBD1 (6 bases). Deletions cut 4 bases from V and 8 bases from J, with 15 bases between. Germline CDR1 reads SGHRS; CDR2 reads YFSETQ. The CDR3 totals 13 residues. CDR3 sequence (DNA): TGCGCCAGCAGCCTTCAGGGGCGGGGAGGCTACACCTTC. Translated, it gives CASSLQGRGGYTF.

The rearrangement uses TRBV2 and TRBJ2-1; D gene uncertain. The V and J ends lost 6 bases and 6 bases respectively, with 9 bases between them. CDR3 length: 12 amino acids. Looked up from germline, CDR1 is SNHLY and CDR2 is FYNNEI. DNA of the CDR3: TGTGCCAGCAGCCCCGACGTCAATGAGCAGTTCTTC. Translated: CASSPDVNEQFF.

V and J are TRBV7-9 and TRBJ1-2, with TRBD1 as a possible D gene (5 bases). Germline V gives CDR1 SEHNR, CDR2 FQNEAQ (reference sequence). The length of the CDR3 is 16 residues. V lost 5 bases and J 3 bases, leaving 19 bases between the germline ends. The CDR3 sequence: CASSLRVGGPDYGYTF. Here the CDR3 DNA reads TGTGCCAGCAGCCTTCGAGTGGGGGGTCCGGACTATGGCTACACCTTC.

In this sample, this clonotype turned up a few times. In nucleotides, the CDR3 is TGTGCCAGCAGCCAAGATTTAGCGCGACAGGGGTCGTCTGGGGCCAACGTCCTGACTTTC. This gives the protein CASSQDLARQGSSGANVLTF. The chain carries TRBV3-1 and TRBJ2-6, with 8 bases aligning to TRBD1. Germline CDR1 is LGHDT and CDR2 is YNNKEL (reference sequence). V shed 0 bases, J shed 1 base, and the junction held 11 bases outside the gene matches. This CDR3 is built from 20 residues. The full variable domain, its missing parts supplied by reference TRBV3-1 and TRBJ2-6, is DTAVSQTPKYLVTQMGNDKSIKCEQNLGHDTMYWYKQDSKKFLKIMFSYNNKELIINETVPNRFSPKSPDKAHLNLHINSLELGDSAVYFCASSQDLARQGSSGANVLTFGAGSRLTVL.

The V call is TRBV28, the J call TRBJ2-3; D might be TRBD1 (6 bases). CDR1 is MDHEN and CDR2 is SYDVKM in the germline V gene. The CDR3 is 17 residues long. Deletions cut 2 bases from V and 6 bases from J, with 21 bases between. The CDR3 region has the DNA TGTGCCAGCAGTTTACCCCACAGGGTCCGGGTTAGGGATACGCAGTATTTT. Translated: CASSLPHRVRVRDTQYF.

The gene calls are TRBV20-1 and TRBJ2-7, with TRBD2 matching over 12 bases. V lost 2 bases, J lost 4 bases, and 15 bases stayed unmatched. Germline CDR1 and CDR2: DFQATT and SNEGSKA (reference sequence). The CDR3 spans 18 residues. Written as DNA, the CDR3 is TGCAGTGCTAGAAGACTAGCGGGAGAGCAATCCTCTTCTTACGAGCAGTACTTC. This encodes CSARRLAGEQSSSYEQYF.

The V gene is TRBV20-1, the J gene TRBJ2-3; 8 bases map to TRBD2. Germline lookup yields CDR1 DFQATT and CDR2 SNEGSKA (reference sequence). This CDR3 is built from 14 residues. With V trimmed by 6 bases and J by 6 bases, 11 bases remained unmatched. The CDR3 is CSAVAGRVGDTQYF. The CDR3 bases are TGCAGTGCCGTAGCGGGAAGAGTCGGGGATACGCAGTATTTT.

The J gene is TRBJ2-7, the V gene TRBV7-9; possible D gene TRBD1, 6 bases. The V and J ends lost 5 bases and 5 bases respectively, with 22 bases between them. Germline V gene lookup returns CDR1 SEHNR and CDR2 FQNEAQ (reference sequence). The CDR3 consists of 16 residues. For the CDR3, the DNA is TGTGCCAGCAGCCATTCGACAGGACTTAACGTCGACGAGCAGTACTTC. This sequence encodes CASSHSTGLNVDEQYF.

V usage is TRBV7-3 and J usage is TRBJ2-3; D call uncertain. The CDR3 has 11 residues. Deletions cut 8 bases from V and 7 bases from J, with 10 bases between. Germline V gene lookup returns CDR1 SGHTA and CDR2 FQGTGA. The CDR3 sequence is CASGLEHTQYF. CDR3 in DNA: TGTGCCAGCGGGCTCGAACATACGCAGTATTTT.

This clonotype was detected once. The genes are TRBV25-1 and TRBJ2-1; TRBD1 might be the D (5 bases). CDR1 is MGHDK, CDR2 SYGVNS, per germline. The germline V and J ends were trimmed by 6 bases and 6 bases, with 15 bases remaining between them. The CDR3 totals 14 residues. The CDR3 sequence is CASRDSQGRNEQFF. In DNA, the CDR3 is TGTGCCAGCAGGGATTCCCAGGGTCGCAATGAGCAGTTCTTC. Drawing the rest from reference TRBV25-1 and TRBJ2-1, the complete variable domain is EADIYQTPRYLVIGTGKKITLECSQTMGHDKMYWYQQDPGMELHLIHYSYGVNSTEKGDLSSESTVSRIRTEHFPLTLESARPSHTSQYLCASRDSQGRNEQFFGPGTRLTVL.

The chain joins TRBV7-8 to TRBJ2-2, with 8 bases identical to TRBD1. Unmatched junction bases numbered 2, after V lost 5 bases and J lost 0 bases. The length of the CDR3 is 15 residues. Germline V gene data show CDR1 as SGHVS and CDR2 as FQNEAQ. The DNA of the CDR3 is TGTGCCAGCAGCCAGACAGGGGCGAACACCGGGGAGCTGTTTTTT. Protein product: CASSQTGANTGELFF.

V and J are TRBV20-1 and TRBJ1-1; D not resolved. This CDR3 comprises 13 residues. V was shortened by 5 bases and J by 0 bases, with 10 bases between the two germline ends. Germline V CDR1 and CDR2: DFQATT, SNEGSKA (reference sequence). The CDR3 DNA sequence: TGCAGTGCTCAAGGGAGGGTGAACACTGAAGCTTTCTTT. Protein product: CSAQGRVNTEAFF.

Only a few counts were recorded for this clonotype. V and J are TRBV3-1 and TRBJ2-5; D gene unclear. V was pared by 0 bases and J by 1 base, with 9 bases between. CDR1 and CDR2 (germline): LGHDT, YNNKEL (reference sequence). CDR3 length: 15 amino acids. CDR3 sequence reads: CASSQDGTAQETQYF. The CDR3 nucleotides are TGTGCCAGCAGCCAAGACGGAACAGCCCAAGAGACCCAGTACTTC.

The CDR3 region is CSVELADRENTEAFF. CDR3 DNA sequence: TGCAGCGTTGAATTGGCGGACAGGGAGAACACTGAAGCTTTCTTT. The chain is built from TRBV29-1 and TRBJ1-1, with 8 bases fitting TRBD1. V dropped 2 bases and J dropped 1; count of bases not matched to a gene: 6. CDR1 SQVTM and CDR2 ANQGSEA come from the germline V gene. CDR3 length: 15 amino acids. The full variable domain, in which reference TRBV29-1 and TRBJ1-1 provide the parts outside the CDR3, is SAVISQKPSRDICQRGTSLTIQCQVDSQVTMMFWYRQQPGQSLTLIATANQGSEATYESGFVIDKFPISRPNLTFSTLTVSNMSPEDSSIYLCSVELADRENTEAFFGQGTRLTVV.

The rearrangement uses TRBV20-1 and TRBJ2-1, with D maybe TRBD1 (5 bases). Trimming shortened V by 0 bases and J by 0 bases, and 15 bases separated the two germline ends. Germline V gene sequence: CDR1 DFQATT, CDR2 SNEGSKA (reference sequence). The CDR3 has 17 amino acids. The CDR3 spells CSARDLRGSSSYNEQFF. In DNA form, the CDR3 reads TGCAGTGCTAGAGATCTTAGGGGATCTAGCTCCTACAATGAGCAGTTCTTC.

This chain joins TRBV7-6 and TRBJ1-5, with 8 positions matching TRBD1. With 5 bases clipped from V and 0 bases from J, the junction kept 9 bases outside the gene matches. Germline V gene lookup returns CDR1 SGHVS and CDR2 FNYEAQ. The CDR3 spans 17 residues. The CDR3 loop is CASSRWTGRHSNQPQHF. CDR3 nucleotide sequence: TGTGCCAGCAGCAGGTGGACAGGGAGGCATAGCAATCAGCCCCAGCATTTT.

A note on this clonotype: Since the CDR3 does not end with the conserved phenylalanine or tryptophan, this likely comes from a read error. The chain recombines TRBV7-2 with TRBJ1-2, with D unclear. The CDR3 has 13 amino acids. Germline V gene data show CDR1 as SGHTA and CDR2 as FQGNSA. V lost 5 bases, J lost 4 bases, and 11 bases lay in between. CDR3 region: CASSGLHGYGYTV. DNA of the CDR3: TGTGCCAGCAGCGGCCTGCACGGCTATGGCTACACCGTC.